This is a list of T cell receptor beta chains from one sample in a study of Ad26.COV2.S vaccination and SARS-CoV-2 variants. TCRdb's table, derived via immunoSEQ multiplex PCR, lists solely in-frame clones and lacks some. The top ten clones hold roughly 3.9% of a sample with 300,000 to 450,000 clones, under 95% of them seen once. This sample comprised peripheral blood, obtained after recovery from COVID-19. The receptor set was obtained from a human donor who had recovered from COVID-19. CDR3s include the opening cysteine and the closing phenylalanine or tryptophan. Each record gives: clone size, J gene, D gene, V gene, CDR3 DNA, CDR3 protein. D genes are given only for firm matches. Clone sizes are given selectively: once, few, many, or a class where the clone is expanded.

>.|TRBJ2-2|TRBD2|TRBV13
TGTGCCAGCAGCTTGGGGACTAGCGGGGTTTTCGGGGAGCTGTTTTTT
CASSLGTSGVFGELFF
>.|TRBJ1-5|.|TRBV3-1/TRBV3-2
TGTGCCAGCAGCCAAGGGCAGTGGGGTCAGCCCCAGCATTTT
CASSQGQWGQPQHF
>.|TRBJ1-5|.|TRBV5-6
TGTGCCAGCAGCTTCACAGGGACTAATCAGCCCCAGCATTTT
CASSFTGTNQPQHF
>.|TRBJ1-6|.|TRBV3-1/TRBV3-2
TGTGCCAGCCGATCCAGAATCAACTATAATTCACCCCTCCACTTT
CASRSRINYNSPLHF
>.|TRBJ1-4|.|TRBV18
TGTGCCAGCTCACCCGTCCTCTTAGCAACAACTAATGAAAAACTGTTTTTT
CASSPVLLATTNEKLFF
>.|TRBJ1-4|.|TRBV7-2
TGTGCCAGCAGCCGGGACCAGAGTACTGAAAAACTGTTTTTT
CASSRDQSTEKLFF
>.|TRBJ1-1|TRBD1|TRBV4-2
TGTGCCAGCAGCCAAGGGGGACAGGGGAACACTGAAGCTTTCTTT
CASSQGGQGNTEAFF
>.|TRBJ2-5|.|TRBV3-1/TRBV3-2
TGTGCCAGCAGCCAAGGTTGGGGGCGAAATGGAGAGACCCAGTACTTC
CASSQGWGRNGETQYF
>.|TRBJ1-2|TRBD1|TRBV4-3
TGCGCCAGCAGCCAGCAGACAGGGACCTATGGCTACACCTTC
CASSQQTGTYGYTF
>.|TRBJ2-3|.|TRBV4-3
TGCGCCAGCAGCCAATCCCCACCCACAGATACGCAGTATTTT
CASSQSPPTDTQYF
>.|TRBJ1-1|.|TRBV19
TGTGCCAGTAGAGCTGGGGCAGGGTTGGGCACTGAAGCTTTCTTT
CASRAGAGLGTEAFF
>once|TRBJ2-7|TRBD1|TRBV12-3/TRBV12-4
TGTGCCAGCAGTTTAGGGCGGACAGGGGTTCACTTC
CASSLGRTGVHF
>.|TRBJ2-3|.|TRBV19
TGTGCCAGTAGGGCAGCAATATCCACAGATACGCAGTATTTT
CASRAAISTDTQYF
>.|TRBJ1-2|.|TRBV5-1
TGCGCCAGCAGTGATTACAGCATTAACTATGGCTACACCTTC
CASSDYSINYGYTF
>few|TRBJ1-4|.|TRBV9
TGTGCCAGCAGCACCCGGGCAGCAACTAATGAAAAACTGTTTTTT
CASSTRAATNEKLFF
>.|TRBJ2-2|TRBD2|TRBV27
TGTGCCAGCTCATCCTCAGCGGGAACGAACACCGGGGAGCTGTTTTTT
CASSSSAGTNTGELFF
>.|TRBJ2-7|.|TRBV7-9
TGTGCCGCACGGGGGCTGGTATCCTACGAGCAGTACTTC
CAARGLVSYEQYF
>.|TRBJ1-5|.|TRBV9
TGTGCCAGCAGCGTAGAGGGCGCCCCCAATCAGCCCCAGCATTTT
CASSVEGAPNQPQHF
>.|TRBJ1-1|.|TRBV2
TGTGCCATTTACGTCCGGGGCCTTCCTGAAGCTTTCTTT
CAIYVRGLPEAFF
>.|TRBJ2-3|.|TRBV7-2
TGTGCCAGCAGCTTAGCGGGGGGGCCAGGAGATACGCAGTATTTT
CASSLAGGPGDTQYF
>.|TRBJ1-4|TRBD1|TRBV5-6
TGTGCCAGCGGTATCACAGGGGGCAACGAAAAACTGTTTTTT
CASGITGGNEKLFF
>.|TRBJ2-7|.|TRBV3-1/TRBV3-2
TGTGCCAGCAGCCTTACAAGGAACTACGAGCAGTACTTC
CASSLTRNYEQYF
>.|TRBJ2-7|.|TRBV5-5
TGTGCCAGCAGCTATCACGGCTCCTACGAGCAGTACTTC
CASSYHGSYEQYF
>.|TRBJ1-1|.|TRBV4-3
TGCGCCAGCAGCCAAGACCTAAAGCATATTTCTGAAGCTTTCTTT
CASSQDLKHISEAFF
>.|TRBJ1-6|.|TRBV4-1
TGCGCCAGCAGCCAGGGCATTGGTCCCTATAATTCACCCCTCCACTTT
CASSQGIGPYNSPLHF
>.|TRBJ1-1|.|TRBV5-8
TGTGCCAGCAGCTCCGCCTGGGGGACTGAAGCTTTCTTT
CASSSAWGTEAFF
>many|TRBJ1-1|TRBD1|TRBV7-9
TGTGCCAGCAGTTCAGTATGGACAGGGGACAAGAACACTGAAGCTTTCTTT
CASSSVWTGDKNTEAFF
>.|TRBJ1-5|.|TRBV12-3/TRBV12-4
TGTGCCAGCAGGAGCGGCCACAATCAGCCCCAGCATTTT
CASRSGHNQPQHF
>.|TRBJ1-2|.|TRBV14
TGTGCCAGCAGCCCTCAGGACAGATACTATGGCTACACCTTC
CASSPQDRYYGYTF
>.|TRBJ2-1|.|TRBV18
TGTGCCAGCCACGCACTTGCAACGGGGAGTGAGCAGTTCTTC
CASHALATGSEQFF
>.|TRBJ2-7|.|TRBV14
TGTGCCAGCAGCCAAGATTTAGGCGGAAAGCAGTACTTC
CASSQDLGGKQYF
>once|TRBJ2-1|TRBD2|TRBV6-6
TGTGCCAGCAGTTCCCTCGGGGGGTCCTACAATGAGCAGTTCTTC
CASSSLGGSYNEQFF
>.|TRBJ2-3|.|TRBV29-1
TGCAGCGTTGGACTCTTGGGAAAGACAGATACGCAGTATTTT
CSVGLLGKTDTQYF
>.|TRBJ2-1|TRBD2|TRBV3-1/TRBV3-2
TGTGCCAGCAGCCAAAGCTTGCGGGGGGTTTACAATGAGCAGTTCTTC
CASSQSLRGVYNEQFF
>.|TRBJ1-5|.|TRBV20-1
TGCAGTGCTAGTACGGGTATTAATCAGCCCCAGCATTTT
CSASTGINQPQHF
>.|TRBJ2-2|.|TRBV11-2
TGTGCCAGCAGCTTACAGGAGGGGCGGGAGCTGTTTTTT
CASSLQEGRELFF
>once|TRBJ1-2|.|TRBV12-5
TGTGCTAGTGGTTTACAGAACACCTATGGCTACACCTTC
CASGLQNTYGYTF
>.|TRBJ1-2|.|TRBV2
TGTGCCAGCACCTTCACCGGTTCTAACTATGGCTACACCTTC
CASTFTGSNYGYTF
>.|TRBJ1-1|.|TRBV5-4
TGTGCCAGCAGCTTGGGCAGGGGAATCTCCCCTGAAGCTTTCTTT
CASSLGRGISPEAFF
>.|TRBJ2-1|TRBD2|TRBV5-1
TGCGCCAGCAGCTTGGAGGGACTAGCCTGGAGCAATGAGCAGTTCTTC
CASSLEGLAWSNEQFF
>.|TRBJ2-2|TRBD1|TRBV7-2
TGTGCCAGCAGCTTAGTCGGGACAGCTCGAAACACCGGGGAGCTGTTTTTT
CASSLVGTARNTGELFF
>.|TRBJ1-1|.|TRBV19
TGTGCCAGTAGTATGGGGGGGAGCAGGACTGAAGCTTTCTTT
CASSMGGSRTEAFF